This TCR beta chain originates from a study of blood T cell repertoires in COVID-19. For the study at large: Samples of COVID-19 (acute and convalescent) were obtained from the United States, Italy and Spain. PBMCs, B-cell-depleted T cells, or T cells were the source of the cDNA or gDNA that made up the material.

Methods used by the authors: For nucleated cells, counts were estimated from reference gene primer amplification. Measured with immunoSEQ multiplex PCR; TCRdb has only the in-frame clones, and not every one. V, J and clone size were drawn from that table, and D and trimming were deduced from the DNA. Of 150,000 to 250,000 clones in the sample, 94% were seen once. The trim removed 0 bases at V and 2 bases at J, leaving 6 bases unmatched. CDR1 is SGHRS and CDR2 is YFSETQ in the germline V gene. There are 18 residues in the CDR3. The gene calls are TRBV5-1 and TRBJ2-5, with 14 bases matching TRBD2. This sequence was found in a man in his thirties or forties with COVID-19, enrolled during active disease. Sequencing input: peripheral blood. The CDR3 nucleotides are TGCGCCAGCAGCTTGGGAGGGACTAGCGGGGGACCTCAAGAGACCCAGTACTTC. Its protein is CASSLGGTSGGPQETQYF.